This T cell receptor beta chain was found in a study of early T cells in non-severe SARS-CoV-2 infection (dated by TCRdb to 2020 to 2023). Turning to the overall study: TCR sequencing used bulk RNA from unsorted whole blood, so alpha and beta chains could not be paired. Results the study describes overall, beyond this receptor: VDJdb matching was skewed toward anti-spike CD8 responses and likely underestimated virus-specific expansions, missing private and CD4 specificities.

Library method: 5' RACE. The sequencing machine was a NextSeq 500. In the TCR library protocol, unique molecular identifiers were attached to individual cDNA molecules to correct for PCR bias and sequencing error. TCR alpha and beta chains were both sequenced, and the abundances of alpha and beta sequences in each sample were closely correlated with each other. In the paper's pipeline: V gene, J gene and CDR3 annotation of TCR sequences was performed with Decombinator V4. TCRs were defined as expanded if a significant change between any two time points was detected under a Poisson model with p below 0.0001. TCR abundances were normalised to the total number of TCRs sequenced per sample and expressed as counts per million. TRAV1-2 paired with TRAJ12, TRAJ20 or TRAJ33 defined MAIT TCRs, while TRAV10 paired with TRAJ18 defined iNKT TCRs. VDJdb, accessed on 1 November 2021, was searched for TCRs annotated for CMV, EBV and SARS-CoV-2, and TCRs annotated for more than one antigen were excluded. The public sequencing data were trimmed at Q25 with fastp and processed into clonotypes with MiXCR by TCRdb, which kept only in-frame beta chains. Records with the same CDR3 protein are collapsed into one entry carrying the most frequent genes and DNA. Here the V and J calls rest on TCRdb's processing, not on the authors' analysis. The sample profile shows fewer than 100,000 distinct CDR3 sequences; 15% to 20% of them were found once. Approximately 2.9% of the sample is taken by the ten largest.

CDR1 and CDR2 are read off the germline V gene (reference sequence) as MNHNY and SVGAGI. Taken from cysteine to phenylalanine, the CDR3 has 16 residues. CDR3 DNA only is kept here, 48 bases in frame from base 1. V lost 0 bases and J lost 2 bases; the stretch between them is 12 bases long. This clonotype occurred a few times. Its antigen remains undetermined. Nothing much larger sits one base from this clone, and base qualities are not available. The study was a case-control design nested within a healthcare worker cohort in London, UK, with weekly nasopharyngeal swab PCR tests and blood sampling. Healthcare workers were recruited between 23 and 31 March 2020, during the week of the UK lockdown, and were followed weekly for up to about 15 weeks.

The sequence was collected from an adult who was a healthcare worker with PCR-confirmed SARS-CoV-2 infection or an uninfected control (not recorded which). The chain is encoded by TRBV6-6 joined to TRBJ2-3; the D gene lacks a confident call. Input material: whole blood. The encoded CDR3 is CASSYSSGSSTDTQYF. The DNA sequence is given as TGTGCCAGCAGTTACTCGAGTGGTTCGTCCACAGATACGCAGTATTTT.